A single sample gave rise to the 12 T cell receptor beta chains below, sequenced in a study of regulatory T cells in long-lasting Graves disease. Through Arm-PCR of CDR3 regions and iRepertoire HTBI primers, TCR beta libraries were built. One entry per CDR3 protein results from TCRdb running MiXCR on the multiplex PCR reads. Of 300,000 to 450,000 distinct CDR3 sequences in the sample, about a sixth were seen once. The time point was: newly diagnosed GD, antithyroid drugs for less than 3 months. The TCR library was made from RNA extracted from PBMCs. The sequences come from peripheral blood mononuclear cells (PBMCs), collected at new diagnosis, from a patient treated with antithyroid drugs. The receptors derive from a female donor with Graves disease.

This clonotype was seen a few times. This chain joins TRBV12-5 and TRBJ2-7; D ambiguous. The CDR3 runs 13 residues. V lost 6 bases to trimming and J lost 4 bases, with 13 bases between them. Germline CDR1 LGHNT, CDR2 FRNRAP. This CDR3 is CASGPLSLYEQYF. The CDR3 region has the DNA TGTGCTAGTGGCCCACTATCCCTTTACGAGCAGTACTTC.

J is TRBJ1-1 and V is TRBV5-1; no clear D. V was shortened by 0 bases and J by 4 bases, with 13 bases between the two germline ends. The CDR3 sequence is 15 residues long. The V gene's germline CDR1 is SGHRS and CDR2 YFSETQ. The CDR3 here is CASSLAHSGSTEAFF. CDR3 in DNA: TGCGCCAGCAGCTTGGCCCACAGTGGGAGCACTGAAGCTTTCTTT.

The sample holds a few counts of this clonotype. The chain employs TRBV20-1 and TRBJ1-2, with 8 positions matching TRBD1. CDR1 and CDR2 (germline): DFQATT, SNEGSKA (reference sequence). CDR3 length: 15 residues. V was clipped by 6 bases and J by 3 bases; unmatched bases: 12. The CDR3 bases are TGCAGTGCCGCCGCTGACAGGGGACTTTACTATGGCTACACCTTC. Protein: CSAAADRGLYYGYTF.

This clonotype has a count of ten or more. The chain couples TRBV29-1 to TRBJ2-1; the D gene is possibly TRBD2 (6 bases). Germline V gene lookup returns CDR1 SQVTM and CDR2 ANQGSEA. Trimming left V 7 bases short and J 8 bases short, with 18 bases between. CDR3 length: 13 amino acids. The CDR3: CSASKGTGDEQFF. CDR3 in DNA: TGCAGCGCCTCAAAGGGAACGGGGGATGAGCAGTTCTTC.

The gene calls are TRBV5-1 and TRBJ2-6; 7 bases agree with TRBD1. Germline CDR1 reads SGHRS; CDR2 reads YFSETQ. The CDR3 covers 19 residues. V dropped 0 bases and J dropped 2; count of bases not matched to a gene: 11. The CDR3 nucleotides read TGCGCCAGCAGCTTGGCACAGGGGACGGGTTTGGCTGGGGCCAACGTCCTGACTTTC. It codes for CASSLAQGTGLAGANVLTF.

This clonotype was observed many times. The chain combines TRBV4-1 with TRBJ1-1; no clear D gene. Germline V lookup: CDR1 MGHRA, CDR2 YSYEKL. V lost 0 bases, J lost 0 bases, and 8 bases lay in between. The CDR3 runs to 15 residues. Written as DNA, the CDR3 is TGCGCCAGCAGCCAAGAGGCCAGAATGAACACTGAAGCTTTCTTT. Its protein is CASSQEARMNTEAFF.

This clonotype has a count of ten or more. The CDR3 DNA is TGTGCCAGCAGTGAAGAACAGGGGTCGGTAACTGAAGCTTTCTTT. This translates into CASSEEQGSVTEAFF. The chain combines TRBV28 with TRBJ1-1; 7 bases are shared with TRBD1. Germline CDR1 is MDHEN and CDR2 is SYDVKM. This CDR3 spans 15 amino acids. V was clipped by 5 bases and J by 5 bases; unmatched bases: 11.

This clonotype was observed many times. V usage is TRBV5-5 and J usage is TRBJ1-2, with 8 bases fitting TRBD1. Per the germline V gene, CDR1 is SGHKS and CDR2 is YYEKEE (reference sequence). The CDR3 is made up of 13 amino acids. V dropped 2 bases and J dropped 7; count of bases not matched to a gene: 4. CDR3 loop: CASSFITGGGYTF. The CDR3 bases are TGTGCCAGCAGCTTCATCACAGGGGGTGGCTACACCTTC.

This clonotype was seen many times. As DNA, the CDR3 is TGTGCCAGCAGCGTGGACAGGGCCTCTGGAAACACCATATATTTT. This gives the protein CASSVDRASGNTIYF. V is TRBV9 and J is TRBJ1-3, with 8 bases identical to TRBD1. This CDR3 spans 15 amino acids. V was clipped by 2 bases and J by 0 bases; unmatched bases: 1. The germline CDR1 and CDR2 sequences are SGDLS and YYNGEE.

In its sample, this clonotype was seen many times. The rearrangement links TRBV27 to TRBJ1-2; no definite D call. V lost 6 bases to trimming and J lost 0 bases, with 14 bases between them. Germline CDR1 reads MNHEY; CDR2 reads SMNVEV (reference sequence). This CDR3 has 15 amino acids. DNA for the CDR3: TGTGCCAGCAGCACCCATGGACGGGCTAACTATGGCTACACCTTC. This translates into CASSTHGRANYGYTF.

The chain uses TRBV10-1 and TRBJ2-7; no clear D. Deletions cut 3 bases from V and 0 bases from J, with 12 bases between. The CDR3 consists of 15 residues. Germline V CDR1 and CDR2: WNHNN, SYGVQD (reference sequence). The chain's CDR3 is CASSEGGLYSYEQYF. The DNA of the CDR3 is TGCGCCAGCAGTGAAGGTGGGCTATACTCCTACGAGCAGTACTTC.

This clonotype has ten or more counts. The rearrangement links TRBV28 to TRBJ2-1, with TRBD2 matching over 12 bases. Germline CDR1 and CDR2: MDHEN and SYDVKM. V dropped 5 bases and J dropped 9; count of bases not matched to a gene: 17. This CDR3 spans 18 amino acids. The DNA for the CDR3 is TGTGCCAGCAGTCGTCCAGGGGGACTAGCGGGCCCCTGGGCTGAGCAGTTCTTC. Encoded protein: CASSRPGGLAGPWAEQFF. The full variable domain, rest sourced from reference TRBV28 and TRBJ2-1, is DVKVTQSSRYLVKRTGEKVFLECVQDMDHENMFWYRQDPGLGLRLIYFSYDVKMKEKGDIPEGYSVSREKKERFSLILESASTNQTSMYLCASSRPGGLAGPWAEQFFGPGTRLTVL.